The sequence of this T cell receptor beta chain was determined in a study of blood T cell repertoires in COVID-19. Study processing details: Amplified reference gene primers provided the basis for estimating nucleated cell counts. Repertoires were generated with immunoSEQ multiplex PCR, while TCRdb's copy carries only in-frame clones and drops some. V and J calls and clone size are given by that table; D and trimming were obtained from the DNA. The table includes about 120,000 clones, 90% detected once. Trimming cost V 6 bases and J 7 bases; bases outside gene matches: 9. Germline-derived CDR1 and CDR2 are MNHEY and SMNVEV (reference sequence). The CDR3 totals 14 residues.

The sample taken for sequencing was peripheral blood. The clonotype was recovered from a human donor with active COVID-19. The donor label of this sample is uncertain. V and J are TRBV27 and TRBJ2-3; 8 bases map to TRBD2. The CDR3 reads CASSGGDQVYTQYF. For the CDR3, the DNA is TGTGCCAGCAGCGGGGGGGACCAGGTTTATACGCAGTATTTT.